The clone carrying this T cell receptor (beta chain) was picked up many times. What it binds is unknown. This sample is part of a study of human T cells and chemical hapten exposure. The overall study: Across samples, TCR yields varied, mostly owing to small differences in pooled library volumes.

Time point: healthy volunteer bleed at 2 weeks. From whole blood left unfractionated, total RNA was extracted. Germline CDR1 KGHSH, CDR2 LQKENI. The CDR3 length is 13 residues. V shed 1 base and J shed 7 bases, with 10 bases lying between them. Study results and caveats: After DPC sensitization, TCRs above 1 in 1000 frequency showed no change.

Individual cDNA molecules in this library carried unique molecular identifiers. In the authors' workflow: Counting gave a median of around 96,000 TCRs per sample, with values ranging from about 20,000 to 750,000. TCRdb fed the RACE reads into MiXCR, producing one record per CDR3 protein. These V and J calls derive from TCRdb rather than the authors' analysis. Of about 130,000 distinct CDR3 sequences in the sample, approximately 10% are singletons; the top ten hold approximately 2%. Sequencing was performed on whole blood. The V gene is TRBV18, the J gene TRBJ2-5; maybe TRBD1 (6 bases). The receptor's source is a male donor in good health. Some clones in this sample may be carry-over from other donors' samples. CDR3 amino acids: CASSPRQEGTQYF. The CDR3 DNA sequence: TGTGCCAGCTCACCACGACAGGAAGGGACCCAGTACTTC.